Below, 7 T cell receptor beta chains from the same sample are listed, as sequenced in a study of blood T cell repertoires in COVID-19. Sequencing was performed with immunoSEQ multiplex PCR; in TCRdb, only in-frame clones are kept and a portion is missing. Found here are 180,000 or so clones, more than 75% of them singletons; the top ten hold approximately 14%. The sequenced material came from PBMCs or T cells enriched from blood (not recorded which). These TCRs come from a man aged 55 to 69 who had been exposed to COVID-19.

The V gene is TRBV9, the J gene TRBJ2-3; a weak D match, TRBD2 (6 bases). This CDR3 spans 14 amino acids. Germline V CDR1 and CDR2: SGDLS, YYNGEE. V was clipped by 2 bases and J by 4 bases, with 11 bases between them. CDR3 sequence reads: CASSVRDSADTQYF. As DNA, the CDR3 is TGTGCCAGCAGCGTCCGGGACTCAGCAGATACGCAGTATTTT. Using reference TRBV9 and TRBJ2-3 for the parts outside the CDR3, the full variable domain is DSGVTQTPKHLITATGQRVTLRCSPRSGDLSVYWYQQSLDQGLQFLIQYYNGEERAKGNILERFSAQQFPDLHSELNLSSLELGDSALYFCASSVRDSADTQYFGPGTRLTVL.

The V gene is TRBV2, the J gene TRBJ1-2; 9 bases align to TRBD1. Germline loops: CDR1 SNHLY, CDR2 FYNNEI. The CDR3 consists of 15 residues. The trim removed 5 bases at V and 5 bases at J, leaving 9 bases unmatched. The CDR3 DNA sequence: TGTGCCAGCAGTTTGACAGGGGGAATTCGGTATGGCTACACCTTC. It codes for CASSLTGGIRYGYTF. Together with reference TRBV2 and TRBJ1-2, the CDR3 gives the full variable domain: EPEVTQTPSHQVTQMGQEVILRCVPISNHLYFYWYRQILGQKVEFLVSFYNNEISEKSEIFDDQFSVERPDGSNFTLKIRSTKLEDSAMYFCASSLTGGIRYGYTFGSGTRLTVV.

Turning to this clone: In the same sample, other DNA sequences code for this CDR3. This chain joins TRBV5-1 and TRBJ1-1; 9 nucleotides align to TRBD1. Trimming at V came to 4 bases and at J to 2 bases, leaving 9 bases not matched to a gene. This CDR3 has 16 amino acids. The germline V gene encodes CDR1 SGHRS and CDR2 YFSETQ. CDR3 sequence: CASSLTQGAANTEAFF. CDR3 coding DNA: TGCGCCAGCAGCCTTACACAGGGGGCTGCTAACACTGAAGCTTTCTTT.

The rearrangement joins TRBV30 to TRBJ1-1; TRBD1 matches at 7 bases. In germline, CDR1 is GTSNPN, CDR2 SVGIG (reference sequence). The CDR3 consists of 12 residues. After removal of 3 bases from V and 8 bases from J, the junction contained 6 bases not matched to a gene. For the CDR3, the DNA is TGTGCCTGGAGCGGGACAGAGATAGAAGCTTTCTTT. The encoded protein is CAWSGTEIEAFF. Full variable domain (rest looked up from reference TRBV30 and TRBJ1-1): SQTIHQWPATLVQPVGSPLSLECTVEGTSNPNLYWYRQAAGRGLQLLFYSVGIGQISSEVPQNLSASRPQDRQFILSSKKLLLSDSGFYLCAWSGTEIEAFFGQGTRLTVV.

The chain combines TRBV27 with TRBJ1-2, with 9 bases that match TRBD1. The CDR3 is made up of 14 amino acids. Trimming took 1 base from V and 9 from J; bases not matched to a gene: 6. Germline V gene lookup returns CDR1 MNHEY and CDR2 SMNVEV (reference sequence). DNA of the CDR3: TGTGCCAGCAGTTTATTGGGACAGGGAGGAAGCTACACCTTC. This codes for CASSLLGQGGSYTF.

This chain joins TRBV7-2 and TRBJ2-4, with D possibly TRBD2 on 5 matching bases. Trimming left V 5 bases short and J 8 bases short, with 16 bases between. The CDR3 has 14 residues. Per germline, CDR1 SGHTA and CDR2 FQGNSA. CDR3 amino acids: CASSLDFRRDIQYF. CDR3 in DNA: TGTGCCAGCAGCCTTGACTTTCGGCGGGACATTCAGTACTTC.

The chain uses TRBV11-2 and TRBJ2-7, with 10 bases lining up with TRBD2. Germline CDR1 and CDR2: SGHAT and FQNNGV. V gave up 1 base and J gave up 3 bases; unmatched junction bases: 3. This CDR3 spans 15 amino acids. The CDR3 DNA reads as TGTGCCAGCAGCTTAGTAGCGGGAGGCCTCTACGAGCAGTACTTC. Protein: CASSLVAGGLYEQYF. Full variable domain (remainder filled in from reference TRBV11-2 and TRBJ2-7): EAGVAQSPRYKIIEKRQSVAFWCNPISGHATLYWYQQILGQGPKLLIQFQNNGVVDDSQLPKDRFSAERLKGVDSTLKIQPAKLEDSAVYLCASSLVAGGLYEQYFGPGTRLTVT.